This entry lists 20 T cell receptor beta chains sequenced from one sample in a study of CXCR3-negative and CXCR3-positive naive CD8 T cells. UMI labels and 5' RACE were used to prepare the TRB cDNA libraries. For each CDR3 protein, TCRdb gives one entry from its re-call of the 5' RACE reads, without DNA. This listing includes more than 6,000 distinct CDR3 sequences. Sequenced material: naive CXCR3- CD8+ T cells from blood. The subset was: CD45RO-CCR7+CD27+CD95- naive CD8+ T cells lacking CXCR3 (TNR3-). The source is a human donor in good health. Some clones in this sample may be carry-over from other donors' samples.

The chain combines TRBV10-3 with TRBJ2-1. The CDR3 is 15 amino acids. Germline CDR1 is ENHRY and CDR2 is SYGVKD. CDR3 sequence: CAISDRLEVYNEQFF.

The chain recombines TRBV29-1 with TRBJ2-3. Per germline, CDR1 SQVTM and CDR2 ANQGSEA. The CDR3 consists of 15 residues. CDR3: CSVEDGGVLTDTQYF.

This chain joins TRBV28 and TRBJ1-5. CDR1 and CDR2 (germline): MDHEN, SYDVKM. CDR3 length equals 15 residues. The CDR3 loop reads CASSFFVGSNQPQHF.

This clonotype is deemed medium-sized by its frequency. The rearrangement links TRBV12-3 or TRBV12-4 to TRBJ2-7; TCRdb's D gene call, TRBD1, goes unchecked for lack of DNA. The CDR3 is made up of 18 amino acids. CDR3 sequence: CASSPPPGGQTIFYEQYF.

The chain's CDR3 is CSVVGGQGVINYGYTF. The V gene is TRBV29-1, the J gene TRBJ1-2; TCRdb names TRBD1, which stays unverified in the absence of DNA. The germline V gene encodes CDR1 SQVTM and CDR2 ANQGSEA. The length of the CDR3 is 16 residues.

This clonotype shows up as medium-sized by frequency. V is TRBV29-1 and J is TRBJ1-1. Germline V gene lookup returns CDR1 SQVTM and CDR2 ANQGSEA. CDR3 length equals 12 residues. The CDR3 here is CSVEDPNTEAFF.

This clonotype counts as medium-sized by frequency. J is TRBJ1-2 and V is TRBV21-1. TRBV21-1 has pseudogene status. The CDR3 has 15 residues. Here the CDR3 reads CASSKVGYRLRGYTF.

The chain employs TRBV7-9 and TRBJ2-5; as DNA is missing, the TRBD1 call by TCRdb cannot be tested. The CDR3 spans 14 residues. Germline V CDR1 and CDR2: SEHNR, FQNEAQ (reference sequence). The CDR3 loop is CASSKTGEGETQYF. The full variable domain, completed using reference TRBV7-9 and TRBJ2-5, is DTGVSQNPRHKITKRGQNVTFRCDPISEHNRLYWYRQTLGQGPEFLTYFQNEAQLEKSRLLSDRFSAERPKGSFSTLEIQRTEQGDSAMYLCASSKTGEGETQYFGPGTRLLVL.

The rearrangement joins TRBV29-1 to TRBJ2-1; without DNA, the TCRdb call of TRBD1 cannot be checked. The CDR3 has 13 residues. Germline CDR1 reads SQVTM; CDR2 reads ANQGSEA. The CDR3 sequence: CSVGPDSYNEQFF.

J is TRBJ2-7 and V is TRBV20-1; TCRdb gives TRBD2 as the D gene, but with no DNA this cannot be confirmed. The CDR3 is 15 amino acids. Germline V gene lookup returns CDR1 DFQATT and CDR2 SNEGSKA (reference sequence). The CDR3 protein is CSARDRTSGGFEQYF.

This clonotype is labeled medium-sized based on frequency. This chain links TRBV13 with TRBJ2-7; TCRdb names TRBD1, which stays unverified in the absence of DNA. The CDR3 has 14 amino acids. The germline CDR1 and CDR2 sequences are PRHDT and FYEKMQ (reference sequence). CDR3 residues: CASSLDGGGDEQYF.

The chain combines TRBV10-3 with TRBJ1-2; TCRdb's D call, TRBD1, is unchecked because there is no DNA. CDR3 length: 14 residues. Germline V gene data show CDR1 as ENHRY and CDR2 as SYGVKD. CDR3 amino acids: CAISDIQGSHGYTF.

This chain connects TRBV29-1 to TRBJ2-1. CDR1 and CDR2 (germline): SQVTM, ANQGSEA. The CDR3 is 12 amino acids. This CDR3 is CSVEGGYNEQFF.

The chain combines TRBV18 with TRBJ2-7. Germline CDR1 and CDR2: KGHSH and LQKENI. This CDR3 has 14 residues. CDR3 protein: CASSPYSDSYEQYF.

Measured by frequency, this clonotype is medium-sized. V usage is TRBV11-2 and J usage is TRBJ1-5; TCRdb's D call of TRBD1 is untestable without DNA. From germline, CDR1 is SGHAT and CDR2 FQNNGV. The CDR3 length is 14 residues. The CDR3 region is CASSLATGNQPQHF.

V and J are TRBV29-1 and TRBJ2-7; the D call of TRBD2 rests on TCRdb alone, since no DNA is present to check it. CDR1 and CDR2 from the germline V gene are SQVTM and ANQGSEA. This CDR3 spans 14 amino acids. The CDR3 region is CSVEDGLAAPEQYF.

The chain combines TRBV10-3 with TRBJ2-3; TCRdb names TRBD2, which stays unverified in the absence of DNA. CDR1 is ENHRY and CDR2 is SYGVKD in the germline V gene. This CDR3 region has 18 residues. The CDR3 sequence is CAISESLAGSINTDTQYF.

This chain connects TRBV7-6 to TRBJ1-4. Germline loops: CDR1 SGHVS, CDR2 FNYEAQ. The CDR3 length is 15 residues. CDR3 amino acids: CASSSLQGEGEKLFF.

V is TRBV12-3 or TRBV12-4 and J is TRBJ2-1; the TCRdb call, TRBD2, lacks DNA for checking. There are 15 residues in the CDR3. The CDR3 is CASGRLAGGYNEQFF.

CDR3 region: CASSLGVLAEPNYGYTF. The chain is built from TRBV5-6 and TRBJ1-2. Germline assignment: CDR1 SGHDT and CDR2 YYEEEE. The CDR3 contains 17 residues.